The 20 T cell receptor beta chains below were found in one sample sequenced in a study of TIL therapy for anti-PD-1-resistant metastatic lung cancer. Time point given: pre-treatment sample, taken before nivolumab and TIL therapy. The tumor samples were excised metastases, mostly pleural nodules or supraclavicular lymph nodes. Sequencing used immunoSEQ v3. Repertoires were generated with immunoSEQ multiplex PCR, while TCRdb's copy carries only in-frame clones and drops some. The table has approximately 5,000 clones, 64% seen once. The input for sequencing was tumor tissue, taken at baseline. Receptors originate from a man aged 65 to 85 with non-small cell lung cancer.

The V and J genes are TRBV6-1 and TRBJ1-2; 8 positions match TRBD1. This CDR3 comprises 13 residues. V dropped 8 bases and J dropped 0; count of bases not matched to a gene: 2. Germline V gene lookup returns CDR1 MNHNS and CDR2 SASEGT. The CDR3 DNA sequence: TGTGCCAGCCGGACAGGGACTAACTATGGCTACACCTTC. Its protein product is CASRTGTNYGYTF.

With respect to this clone: Other DNA sequences in the sample encode the same CDR3. The chain links TRBV11-2 to TRBJ1-2; D uncertain. Germline V gene sequence: CDR1 SGHAT, CDR2 FQNNGV. This CDR3 is built from 13 residues. Trimming removed 3 bases from V and 1 base from J, with 6 bases in between. The CDR3 here is CASSLTDNYGYTF. The CDR3 coding sequence is TGTGCCAGCAGCTTGACGGATAACTATGGCTACACCTTC.

This rearrangement joins TRBV10-2 to TRBJ2-7; D is ambiguous. Germline V CDR1 and CDR2: WSHSY, SAAADI. This CDR3 is built from 12 residues. The V end lost 7 bases, the J end lost 1 base, and 8 bases lay between the germline ends. The CDR3 sequence: CASTPESYEQYF. In DNA, the CDR3 is TGCGCCAGCACCCCGGAGTCCTACGAGCAGTACTTC.

The rearrangement uses TRBV30 and TRBJ2-7, with unresolved D. This CDR3 contains 14 residues. The germline CDR1 and CDR2 sequences are GTSNPN and SVGIG (reference sequence). The V end was cut by 3 bases, the J end by 1 base, with 13 bases between. The CDR3 protein is CAWSPSPLSYEQYF. The CDR3 bases are TGTGCCTGGAGCCCCAGCCCCCTTTCCTACGAGCAGTACTTC.

The rearrangement links TRBV20-1 to TRBJ2-1; D may be TRBD2 (6 bases). V dropped 4 bases and J dropped 12 bases, with 10 bases sitting between them. CDR3 length: 10 residues. Germline CDR1 is DFQATT and CDR2 is SNEGSKA (reference sequence). This CDR3 is CSATRDWQFF. In DNA, the CDR3 is TGCAGTGCTACCCGGGACTGGCAGTTCTTC.

The V and J genes are TRBV28 and TRBJ1-1; weak D call: TRBD1 (5 bases). V lost 3 bases and J 1 base, leaving 6 bases between the germline ends. Germline V gene sequence: CDR1 MDHEN, CDR2 SYDVKM. The CDR3 extends over 13 amino acids. DNA of the CDR3: TGTGCCAGCAGTTTTGGACAGAACACTGAAGCTTTCTTT. It yields the protein CASSFGQNTEAFF.

This clone counts as medium-sized. J is TRBJ1-1 and V is TRBV10-2; tentative D call: TRBD1 (6 bases). CDR3 size: 15 residues. The germline V gene encodes CDR1 WSHSY and CDR2 SAAADI. V lost 6 bases, J lost 3 bases, and 17 bases lay in between. This chain's CDR3 is CASRQNTGWDTEAFF. In DNA, the CDR3 is TGCGCCAGCAGACAAAATACAGGGTGGGACACTGAAGCTTTCTTT.

The chain couples TRBV5-8 to TRBJ1-1; D gene uncertain. V shed 2 bases and J shed 4 bases, with 15 bases lying between them. This CDR3 has 15 amino acids. CDR1 SGHTS and CDR2 YDEGEE come from the germline V gene. The CDR3 protein is CASSLAGGSGTEAFF. CDR3 sequence (DNA): TGTGCCAGCAGCTTAGCGGGCGGGTCGGGCACTGAAGCTTTCTTT.

By frequency in the sample, this clone is medium-sized (0.01 to 0.1%). The sample holds other DNA sequences that translate to the same CDR3. The chain joins TRBV6-1 to TRBJ1-6; D ambiguous. This CDR3 is 14 amino acids long. The germline V gene encodes CDR1 MNHNS and CDR2 SASEGT. Trimming took off 4 bases at V and 4 bases at J, with 8 bases between the two ends. The CDR3 bases are TGTGCCAGCAGTGCCGGGCCGTATAATTCACCCCTCCACTTT. Translated: CASSAGPYNSPLHF.

The chain has TRBV5-1 and TRBJ1-1; possible D gene TRBD1, 5 bases. Between the trimmed V and J ends, which lost 2 bases and 1 base, there was a span of 12 bases. The CDR3 is 15 residues long. The germline CDR1 and CDR2 sequences are SGHRS and YFSETQ. CDR3 loop: CASSFGAVPNTEAFF. CDR3 DNA: TGCGCCAGCAGCTTCGGGGCGGTCCCGAACACTGAAGCTTTCTTT.

V usage is TRBV19 and J usage is TRBJ1-1; 7 nucleotides agree with TRBD1. J lost 2 bases, V lost 7 bases, and 4 bases had no gene match. This CDR3 is built from 13 residues. Germline V CDR1 and CDR2: LNHDA, SQIVND (reference sequence). The CDR3 bases are TGTGCCAGTATAGGGACAGTTAACACTGAAGCTTTCTTT. Translation gives CASIGTVNTEAFF.

The chain carries TRBV7-3 and TRBJ2-3, with 9 positions matching TRBD2. The CDR3 spans 18 residues. The germline gives CDR1 SGHTA, CDR2 FQGTGA. J lost 6 bases, V lost 5 bases, and 18 bases had no gene match. The CDR3 loop is CASSLRPISGRGADTQYF. CDR3 in DNA: TGTGCCAGCAGCCTCCGCCCAATTAGCGGGAGAGGGGCCGATACGCAGTATTTT.

The CDR3 loop is CASSLATGDPYEQYF. The CDR3 nucleotides are TGTGCCAGCAGCTTGGCCACAGGGGATCCCTACGAGCAGTACTTC. The rearrangement uses TRBV5-5 and TRBJ2-7, with TRBD1 matching over 7 bases. The V gene's germline CDR1 is SGHKS and CDR2 YYEKEE (reference sequence). V lost 0 bases and J lost 2; bases outside the gene matches: 5. This CDR3 has 15 amino acids.

J is TRBJ2-1 and V is TRBV28; D is unclear. With 3 bases removed from V and 3 bases from J, the gap between germline ends came to 12 bases. Germline assignment: CDR1 MDHEN and CDR2 SYDVKM. The CDR3 loop spans 15 amino acids. The CDR3 DNA is TGTGCCAGCAGTTTTTATTCTAGTCTCTACAATGAGCAGTTCTTC. Amino acid sequence: CASSFYSSLYNEQFF.

The chain employs TRBV5-8 and TRBJ1-2, with D possibly TRBD1 on 6 matching bases. Trimming stripped 3 bases from V and 8 bases from J, with 8 bases between. Germline assignment: CDR1 SGHTS and CDR2 YDEGEE. This CDR3 region has 11 residues. The CDR3 nucleotides are TGTGCCAGCAGCTCCAGGGGAGGCTACACCTTC. It translates to CASSSRGGYTF.

The gene calls are TRBV4-1 and TRBJ2-7; the match to TRBD2 covers 16 bases. CDR1 MGHRA and CDR2 YSYEKL come from the germline V gene. This CDR3 contains 17 residues. The V and J ends lost 0 bases and 9 bases, in that order; junction bases with no gene match: 8. CDR3 coding DNA: TGCGCCAGCAGCCAAGACCCCGGGACTAGCGGGAGGGCCCGGCAGTACTTC. Protein sequence: CASSQDPGTSGRARQYF.

The chain uses TRBV6-1 and TRBJ1-6; D possibly corresponds to TRBD1 (5 bases). CDR3 length equals 15 residues. Trimming cost V 6 bases and J 5 bases, with 14 bases left between them. The germline CDR1 and CDR2 sequences are MNHNS and SASEGT. The DNA of the CDR3 is TGTGCCAGCAGAGGGGATGCCGTAAATAATTCACCCCTCCACTTT. Translation: CASRGDAVNNSPLHF.

This rearrangement joins TRBV28 to TRBJ1-2; 7 bases align to TRBD1. The germline gives CDR1 MDHEN, CDR2 SYDVKM. J lost 8 bases, V lost 4 bases, and 7 bases had no gene match. This CDR3 comprises 13 residues. The CDR3 DNA is TGTGCCAGCAGTTCCAGGACAGGAGTGGGCTACACCTTC. Protein product: CASSSRTGVGYTF.

The CDR3 region has the DNA TGTGCCATCAGTGGTAATGGCTACGAGCAGTACTTC. This gives the protein CAISGNGYEQYF. The V and J genes are TRBV10-3 and TRBJ2-7; D is unclear. Per the germline V gene, CDR1 is ENHRY and CDR2 is SYGVKD. CDR3 size: 12 residues. V lost 4 bases and J 3 bases, leaving 7 bases between the germline ends.

The rearrangement uses TRBV11-2 and TRBJ2-7; tentative D call: TRBD1 (5 bases). The CDR3 consists of 15 residues. CDR1 is SGHAT, CDR2 FQNNGV, per germline. Trimming left V 2 bases short and J 5 bases short, with 16 bases between. The CDR3 nucleotides read TGTGCCAGCAGCTTAACTGATACCAGGGTCAACGAGCAGTACTTC. Protein sequence: CASSLTDTRVNEQYF.